This T cell receptor beta chain was sequenced in a study of CD8 T cells in Susac syndrome. As for the study in general: The Susac syndrome patients were therapy-naive, on corticosteroids, or on intravenous immunoglobulin alone at blood draw.

The germline V gene encodes CDR1 DFQATT and CDR2 SNEGSKA (reference sequence). V was clipped by 0 bases and J by 4 bases, with 13 bases between them. The CDR3 runs 15 residues. An amount of RNA that ranged from roughly 0.45 to 1 ug was reverse transcribed with random hexamers. In TCRdb, the immunoSEQ multiplex PCR reads were re-called with MiXCR into one record per CDR3 protein. This sample has about 53,000 distinct CDR3 sequences; over 90% occur once, and the top ten carry 0.75%. The chain carries TRBV20-1 and TRBJ2-1, with D possibly TRBD1 on 6 matching bases. This clonotype was obtained from a human donor with Susac syndrome. Sequencing input: CD8+ T cells from PBMCs. CDR3 residues: CSARELGGGYNEQFF. The DNA for the CDR3 is TGCAGTGCTAGAGAGCTAGGGGGTGGATACAATGAGCAGTTCTTC.